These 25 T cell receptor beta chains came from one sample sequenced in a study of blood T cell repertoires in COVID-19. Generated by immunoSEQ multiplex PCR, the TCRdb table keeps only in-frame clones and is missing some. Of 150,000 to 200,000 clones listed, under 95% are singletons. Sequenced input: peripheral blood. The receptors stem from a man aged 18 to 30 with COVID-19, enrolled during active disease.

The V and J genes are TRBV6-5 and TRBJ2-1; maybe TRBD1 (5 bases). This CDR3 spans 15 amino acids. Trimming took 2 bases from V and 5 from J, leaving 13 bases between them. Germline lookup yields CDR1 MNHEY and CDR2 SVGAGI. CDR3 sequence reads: CASSYGASQNNEQFF. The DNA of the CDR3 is TGTGCCAGCAGTTACGGGGCTTCCCAGAACAATGAGCAGTTCTTC.

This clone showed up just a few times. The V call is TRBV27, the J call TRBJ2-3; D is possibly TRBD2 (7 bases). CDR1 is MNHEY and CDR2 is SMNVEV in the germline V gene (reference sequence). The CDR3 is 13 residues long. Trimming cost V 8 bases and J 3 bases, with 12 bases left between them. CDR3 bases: TGTGCCAGCTTGGAGGGGGGGACAGATACGCAGTATTTT. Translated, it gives CASLEGGTDTQYF.

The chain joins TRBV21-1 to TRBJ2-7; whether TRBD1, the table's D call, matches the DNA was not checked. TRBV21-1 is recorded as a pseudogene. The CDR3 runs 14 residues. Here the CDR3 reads CANRQKDRVHEQYF. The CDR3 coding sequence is TGTGCCAACCGCCAAAAGGACAGGGTTCACGAGCAGTACTTC.

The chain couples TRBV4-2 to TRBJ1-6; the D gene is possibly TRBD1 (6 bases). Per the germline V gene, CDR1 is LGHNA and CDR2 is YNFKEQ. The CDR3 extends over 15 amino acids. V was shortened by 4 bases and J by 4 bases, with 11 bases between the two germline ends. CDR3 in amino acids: CASSPYRDYNSPLHF. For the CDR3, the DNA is TGTGCCAGCAGCCCTTACAGGGATTATAATTCACCCCTCCACTTT.

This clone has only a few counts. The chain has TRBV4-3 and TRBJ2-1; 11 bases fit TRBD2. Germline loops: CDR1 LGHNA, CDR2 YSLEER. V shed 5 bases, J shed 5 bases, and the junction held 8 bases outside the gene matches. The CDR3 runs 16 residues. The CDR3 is CASSTRLAGYNNEQFF. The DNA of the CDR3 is TGCGCCAGCAGCACCCGACTAGCGGGATACAACAATGAGCAGTTCTTC.

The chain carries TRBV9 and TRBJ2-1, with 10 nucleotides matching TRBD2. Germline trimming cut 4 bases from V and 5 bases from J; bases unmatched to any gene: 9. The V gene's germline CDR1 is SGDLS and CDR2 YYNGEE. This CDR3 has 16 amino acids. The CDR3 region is CASSPQAGGPDNEQFF. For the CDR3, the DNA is TGTGCCAGCAGCCCTCAAGCGGGAGGGCCCGACAATGAGCAGTTCTTC.

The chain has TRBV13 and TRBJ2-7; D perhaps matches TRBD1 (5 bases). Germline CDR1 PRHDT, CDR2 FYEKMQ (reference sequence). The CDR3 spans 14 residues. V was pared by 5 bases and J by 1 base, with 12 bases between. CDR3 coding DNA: TGTGCCAGCAGCGGACGGCAGGGATCCTACGAGCAGTACTTC. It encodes CASSGRQGSYEQYF.

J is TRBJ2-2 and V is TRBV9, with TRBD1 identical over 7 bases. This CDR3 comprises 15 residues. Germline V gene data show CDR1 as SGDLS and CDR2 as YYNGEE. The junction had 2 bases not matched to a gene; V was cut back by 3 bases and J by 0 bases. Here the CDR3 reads CASSADRTNTGELFF. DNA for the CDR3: TGTGCCAGCAGCGCGGACAGGACGAACACCGGGGAGCTGTTTTTT. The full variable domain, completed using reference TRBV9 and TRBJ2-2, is DSGVTQTPKHLITATGQRVTLRCSPRSGDLSVYWYQQSLDQGLQFLIQYYNGEERAKGNILERFSAQQFPDLHSELNLSSLELGDSALYFCASSADRTNTGELFFGEGSRLTVL.

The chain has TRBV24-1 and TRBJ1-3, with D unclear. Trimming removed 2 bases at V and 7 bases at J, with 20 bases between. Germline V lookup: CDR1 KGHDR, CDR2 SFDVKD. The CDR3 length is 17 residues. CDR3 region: CATSDSSPGSNGNTIYF. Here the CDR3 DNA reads TGTGCCACCAGTGATTCGTCACCGGGATCCAATGGGAACACCATATATTTT.

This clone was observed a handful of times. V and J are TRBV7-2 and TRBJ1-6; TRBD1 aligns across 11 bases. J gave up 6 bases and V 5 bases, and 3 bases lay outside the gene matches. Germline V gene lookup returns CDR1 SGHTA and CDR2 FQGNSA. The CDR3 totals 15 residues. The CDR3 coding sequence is TGTGCCAGCAGCCCGGACAGGGGGCGTAATTCACCCCTCCACTTT. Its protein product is CASSPDRGRNSPLHF. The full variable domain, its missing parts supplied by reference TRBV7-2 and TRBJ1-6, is GAGVSQSPSNKVTEKGKDVELRCDPISGHTALYWYRQSLGQGLEFLIYFQGNSAPDKSGLPSDRFSAERTGGSVSTLTIQRTQQEDSAVYLCASSPDRGRNSPLHFGNGTRLTVT.

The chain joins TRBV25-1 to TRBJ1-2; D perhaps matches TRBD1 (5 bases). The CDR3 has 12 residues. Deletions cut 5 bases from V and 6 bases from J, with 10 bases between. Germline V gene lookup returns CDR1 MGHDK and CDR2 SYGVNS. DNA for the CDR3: TGTGCCAGCAGTCGACAGTTTGATGGCTACACCTTC. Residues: CASSRQFDGYTF.

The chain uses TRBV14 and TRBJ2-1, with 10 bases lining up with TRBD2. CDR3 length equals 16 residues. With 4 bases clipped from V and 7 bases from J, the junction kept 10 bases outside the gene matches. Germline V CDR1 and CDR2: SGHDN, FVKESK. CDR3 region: CASSLKREGLKNEQFF. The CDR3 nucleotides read TGTGCCAGCAGCCTCAAGCGGGAGGGCCTAAAGAATGAGCAGTTCTTC.

The CDR3 nucleotides are TGTGCCAGCAGCCCCCATTCCCTACCCTACGAGCAGTACTTC. It translates to CASSPHSLPYEQYF. The rearrangement joins TRBV6-6 to TRBJ2-7; D is uncertain. The V and J ends lost 6 bases and 2 bases respectively, with 14 bases between them. Germline V gene lookup returns CDR1 MNHNY and CDR2 SVGAGI (reference sequence). The CDR3 runs to 14 residues.

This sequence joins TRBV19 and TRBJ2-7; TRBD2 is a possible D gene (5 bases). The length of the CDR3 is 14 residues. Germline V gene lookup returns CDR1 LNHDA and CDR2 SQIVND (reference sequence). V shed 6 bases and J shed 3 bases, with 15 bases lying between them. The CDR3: CASSLSGVGYEQYF. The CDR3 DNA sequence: TGTGCCAGTAGCCTATCCGGGGTCGGCTACGAGCAGTACTTC.

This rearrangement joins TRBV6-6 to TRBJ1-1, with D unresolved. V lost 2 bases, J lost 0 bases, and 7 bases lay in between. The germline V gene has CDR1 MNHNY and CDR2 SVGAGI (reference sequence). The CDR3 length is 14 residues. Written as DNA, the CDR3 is TGTGCCAGCAGTTACCTGAACATGAACACTGAAGCTTTCTTT. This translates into CASSYLNMNTEAFF.

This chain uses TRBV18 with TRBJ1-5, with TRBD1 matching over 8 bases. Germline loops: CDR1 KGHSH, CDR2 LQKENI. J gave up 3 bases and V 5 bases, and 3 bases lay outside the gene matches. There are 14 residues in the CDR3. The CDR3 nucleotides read TGTGCCAGCTCAAGGACAGGGAACAATCAGCCCCAGCATTTT. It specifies CASSRTGNNQPQHF.

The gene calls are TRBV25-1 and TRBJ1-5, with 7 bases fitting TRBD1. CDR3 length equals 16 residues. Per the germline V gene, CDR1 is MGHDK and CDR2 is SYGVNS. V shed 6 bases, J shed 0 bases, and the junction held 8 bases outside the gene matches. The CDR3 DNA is TGTGCCAGCAGCGGGAACAGGGGCCCTAGCAATCAGCCCCAGCATTTT. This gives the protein CASSGNRGPSNQPQHF.

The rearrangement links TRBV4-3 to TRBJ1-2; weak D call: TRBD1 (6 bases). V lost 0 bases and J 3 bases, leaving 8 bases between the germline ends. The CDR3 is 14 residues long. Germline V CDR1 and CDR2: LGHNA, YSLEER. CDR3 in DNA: TGCGCCAGCAGCCAAGACAGGGGTGACTATGGCTACACCTTC. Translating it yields CASSQDRGDYGYTF.

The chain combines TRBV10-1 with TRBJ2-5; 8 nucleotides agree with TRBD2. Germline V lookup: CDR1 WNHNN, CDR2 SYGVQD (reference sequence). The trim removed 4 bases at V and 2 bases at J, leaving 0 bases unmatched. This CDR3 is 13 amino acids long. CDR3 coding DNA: TGCGCCAGCAGTGCTAGCGGGCAAGAGACCCAGTACTTC. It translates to CASSASGQETQYF.

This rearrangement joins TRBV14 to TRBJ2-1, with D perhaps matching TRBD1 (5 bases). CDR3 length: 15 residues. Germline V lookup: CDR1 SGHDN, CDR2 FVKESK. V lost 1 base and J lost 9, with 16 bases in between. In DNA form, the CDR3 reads TGTGCCAGCAGCCAAGTAACAAGTCCAAGGGGTGAGCAGTTCTTC. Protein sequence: CASSQVTSPRGEQFF.

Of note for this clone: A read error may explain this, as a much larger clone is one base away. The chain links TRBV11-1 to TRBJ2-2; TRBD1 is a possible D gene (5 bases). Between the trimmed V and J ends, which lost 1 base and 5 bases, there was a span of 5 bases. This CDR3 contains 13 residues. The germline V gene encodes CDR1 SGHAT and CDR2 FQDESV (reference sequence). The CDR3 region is CASSLGQTGELFF. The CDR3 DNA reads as TGTGCCAGCAGCTTAGGACAGACCGGGGAGCTGTTTTTT.

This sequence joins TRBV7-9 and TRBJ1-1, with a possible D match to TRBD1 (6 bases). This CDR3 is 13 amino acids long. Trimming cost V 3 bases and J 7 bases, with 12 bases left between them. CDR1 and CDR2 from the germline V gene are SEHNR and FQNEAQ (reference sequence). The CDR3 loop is CASSFQGQVEAFF. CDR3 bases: TGTGCCAGCAGCTTCCAGGGGCAGGTTGAAGCTTTCTTT.

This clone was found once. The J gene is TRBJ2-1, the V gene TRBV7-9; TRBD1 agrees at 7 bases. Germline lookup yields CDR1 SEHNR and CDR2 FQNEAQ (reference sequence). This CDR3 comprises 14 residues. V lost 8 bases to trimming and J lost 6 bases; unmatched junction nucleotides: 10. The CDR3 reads CASRRQGNVNEQFF. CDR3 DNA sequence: TGTGCCAGCCGCCGACAGGGTAATGTCAATGAGCAGTTCTTC. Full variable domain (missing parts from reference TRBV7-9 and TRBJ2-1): DTGVSQNPRHKITKRGQNVTFRCDPISEHNRLYWYRQTLGQGPEFLTYFQNEAQLEKSRLLSDRFSAERPKGSFSTLEIQRTEQGDSAMYLCASRRQGNVNEQFFGPGTRLTVL.

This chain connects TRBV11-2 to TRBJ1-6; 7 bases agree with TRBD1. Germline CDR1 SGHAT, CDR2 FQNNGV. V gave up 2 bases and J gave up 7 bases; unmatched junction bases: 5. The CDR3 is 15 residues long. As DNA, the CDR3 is TGTGCCAGCAGCTTAAAGGGGGCCACCAATTCACCCCTCCACTTT. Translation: CASSLKGATNSPLHF. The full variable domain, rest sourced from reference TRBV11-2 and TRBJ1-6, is EAGVAQSPRYKIIEKRQSVAFWCNPISGHATLYWYQQILGQGPKLLIQFQNNGVVDDSQLPKDRFSAERLKGVDSTLKIQPAKLEDSAVYLCASSLKGATNSPLHFGNGTRLTVT.

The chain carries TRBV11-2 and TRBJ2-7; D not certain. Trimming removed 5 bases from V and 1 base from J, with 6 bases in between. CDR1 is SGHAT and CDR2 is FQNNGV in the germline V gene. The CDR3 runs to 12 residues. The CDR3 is CASSGESYEQYF. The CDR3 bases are TGTGCCAGCAGCGGAGAATCCTACGAGCAGTACTTC.